A single sample gave rise to the 10 T cell receptor beta chains below, sequenced in a study of identical twins. A single record per CDR3 protein comes from TCRdb applying MiXCR to the 5' RACE reads. The sample includes 450,000 or so distinct CDR3 sequences, roughly an eighth of them seen just once. In addition, the sample was reused for a study of yellow fever vaccine responses in identical twins.

Material: CD4+ T cells sorted from blood. The receptors stem from a woman between 18 and 29 years old in good health.

The chain employs TRBV5-6 and TRBJ1-1; 9 nucleotides align to TRBD1. The CDR3 has 16 residues. The J segment lost 6 bases and the V segment lost 4 bases, leaving 13 bases of the junction unmatched. Per germline, CDR1 SGHDT and CDR2 YYEEEE. DNA for the CDR3: TGTGCCAGCAGCCCGGGACAGGGCAAAGGGTCAGCTGAAGCTTTCTTT. It encodes CASSPGQGKGSAEAFF.

CDR3 protein: CASGRQGNYGYTF. The CDR3, as DNA: TGTGCCAGCGGCCGGCAGGGAAACTATGGCTACACCTTC. This chain links TRBV2 with TRBJ1-2; perhaps TRBD1 as D (5 bases). Between the trimmed V and J ends, which lost 8 bases and 2 bases, there was a span of 12 bases. Germline V gene lookup returns CDR1 SNHLY and CDR2 FYNNEI. The CDR3 contains 13 residues.

This rearrangement joins TRBV28 to TRBJ2-7, with D perhaps assigned TRBD1 or TRBD2 (5 bases each). CDR3 size: 12 residues. V was cut by 2 bases and J by 6 bases, with 8 bases left in between. Germline CDR1 MDHEN, CDR2 SYDVKM. The CDR3 here is CASSLGGREQYF. The CDR3 DNA reads TGTGCCAGCAGTTTAGGGGGTCGCGAGCAGTACTTC.

This chain joins TRBV20-1 and TRBJ2-5; D gene uncertain. The CDR3 totals 11 residues. The ends were cut back, 4 bases at V and 5 bases at J, with 8 bases in the middle. Germline V CDR1 and CDR2: DFQATT, SNEGSKA (reference sequence). CDR3 residues: CSAISWETQYF. The DNA for the CDR3 is TGCAGTGCTATCTCCTGGGAGACCCAGTACTTC.

This clonotype turned up a few times. The rearrangement uses TRBV12-3 or TRBV12-4 and TRBJ2-2; either TRBD1 or TRBD2 may fit D (6 bases each). V lost 3 bases and J lost 4, with 12 bases in between. The CDR3 totals 15 residues. This CDR3 reads CASSLKQGGTGELFF. As DNA, the CDR3 is TGTGCCAGCAGTTTGAAACAGGGAGGCACCGGGGAGCTGTTTTTT.

The chain joins TRBV7-3 to TRBJ2-7; 11 bases are shared with TRBD1. The CDR3 consists of 15 residues. V lost 6 bases and J lost 3; bases outside the gene matches: 7. Per the germline V gene, CDR1 is SGHTA and CDR2 is FQGTGA. The DNA for the CDR3 is TGTGCCAGCAGTCAGAGAGGGACAGGGGGCTACGAGCAGTACTTC. Protein sequence: CASSQRGTGGYEQYF.

This clonotype was observed at least ten times. The CDR3 DNA follows: TGCAGCGTTGGGGACAGGGAAGAATACGAGCAGTACTTC. This translates into CSVGDREEYEQYF. The chain combines TRBV29-1 with TRBJ2-7, with 9 bases matching TRBD1. The germline V gene encodes CDR1 SQVTM and CDR2 ANQGSEA. CDR3 length equals 13 residues. Trimming took 4 bases from V and 4 from J; bases not matched to a gene: 5.

This clonotype came up many times. The chain is built from TRBV20-1 and TRBJ1-1; D is unresolved. V lost 5 bases, J lost 5 bases, and 15 bases lay in between. The CDR3 is 13 residues long. The V gene's germline CDR1 is DFQATT and CDR2 SNEGSKA (reference sequence). The CDR3 region is CSAPLYFGTEAFF. The CDR3, as DNA: TGCAGTGCTCCTCTTTACTTTGGGACTGAAGCTTTCTTT.

V is TRBV5-1 and J is TRBJ2-3; D is possibly TRBD2 (6 bases). Looked up from germline, CDR1 is SGHRS and CDR2 is YFSETQ. The V and J ends lost 0 bases and 6 bases respectively, with 17 bases between them. The CDR3 contains 16 residues. CDR3 amino acids: CASSLGRETSEDTQYF. The CDR3 region has the DNA TGCGCCAGCAGCTTGGGTCGGGAGACGTCGGAGGATACGCAGTATTTT. Using reference TRBV5-1 and TRBJ2-3 for the parts outside the CDR3, the full variable domain is KAGVTQTPRYLIKTRGQQVTLSCSPISGHRSVSWYQQTPGQGLQFLFEYFSETQRNKGNFPGRFSGRQFSNSRSEMNVSTLELGDSALYLCASSLGRETSEDTQYFGPGTRLTVL.

The chain uses TRBV11-2 and TRBJ2-1; 7 nucleotides agree with TRBD2. The germline CDR1 and CDR2 sequences are SGHAT and FQNNGV. Unmatched junction bases numbered 12, after V lost 1 base and J lost 3 bases. CDR3 size: 18 residues. The CDR3 coding sequence is TGTGCCAGCAGCTTAGGTCGCTCAGGACTAGTTGGCTACAATGAGCAGTTCTTC. Translating gives CASSLGRSGLVGYNEQFF.